The text below deals with one T cell receptor (beta chain). The data originate from a study of cytomegalovirus exposure and HLA in healthy donors. Across the study: Earlier sequencing of 150 million to 200 million T cells yielded around 100 million unique TCR beta sequences.

Trimming left V 0 bases short and J 10 bases short, with 10 bases between. The length of the CDR3 is 13 residues. Germline V CDR1 and CDR2: SGHTA, FQGTGA. The PCR was carried out with 60 Vbeta primers and 13 Jbeta primers. TCRdb keeps only in-frame clones here, not all; method: immunoSEQ multiplex PCR. The sample shows 85,000 to 100,000 clones, about 80% of them seen only once. The clonotype originates from a man in his sixties in good health and CMV-seropositive. The chain links TRBV7-3 to TRBJ2-1, with D hard to call. Sequenced sample: PBMCs. CDR3 amino acids: CASSLTPVTEQFF. Written as DNA, the CDR3 is TGTGCCAGCAGCTTAACTCCAGTAACGGAGCAGTTCTTC.